This T cell receptor (beta chain) appears in the sequencing data of a study of blood T cell repertoires in COVID-19. Across the study: The study drew acute and convalescent COVID-19 samples from the United States, Italy and Spain.

This CDR3 has 17 amino acids. Trimming took off 1 base at V and 0 bases at J, with 12 bases between the two ends. Germline V lookup: CDR1 SGHAT, CDR2 FQNNGV. Clones were sequenced by immunoSEQ multiplex PCR, and TCRdb holds only the in-frame ones, with some missing. The table lists about 330,000 clones, 80% to 90% of them singletons, with over 4.5% in the top ten. Individuals aged about 18 to 95 years were recruited from 24 US areas. Clinical history reported by participants formed the basis on which cohorts were assigned. Each recovered donor of Cohort 3 presented with two negative PCRs, clearance, or symptom resolution.

This receptor was obtained from a man younger than 40 who had recovered from COVID-19. V is TRBV11-2 and J is TRBJ1-4; D perhaps matches TRBD1 (6 bases). Sequenced sample: PBMCs or T cells enriched from blood (not recorded which). CDR3 loop: CASSLGAGGPTNEKLFF. The CDR3 DNA reads as TGTGCCAGCAGCTTAGGGGCCGGGGGGCCAACTAATGAAAAACTGTTTTTT.